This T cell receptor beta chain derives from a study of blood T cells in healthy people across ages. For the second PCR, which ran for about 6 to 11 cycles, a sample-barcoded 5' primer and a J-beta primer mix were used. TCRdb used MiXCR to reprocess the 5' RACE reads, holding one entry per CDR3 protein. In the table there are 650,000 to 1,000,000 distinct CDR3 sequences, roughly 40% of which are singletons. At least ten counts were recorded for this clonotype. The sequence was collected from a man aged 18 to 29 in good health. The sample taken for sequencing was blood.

CDR3 in amino acids: CSATDRIHGYTF. The CDR3, as DNA: TGCAGTGCCACGGACAGGATACATGGCTACACCTTC. V usage is TRBV20-1 and J usage is TRBJ1-2, with 7 bases matching TRBD1. CDR1 is DFQATT and CDR2 is SNEGSKA in the germline V gene (reference sequence). This CDR3 is built from 12 residues. V shed 6 bases and J 6 bases; nucleotides not matched to a gene: 7.